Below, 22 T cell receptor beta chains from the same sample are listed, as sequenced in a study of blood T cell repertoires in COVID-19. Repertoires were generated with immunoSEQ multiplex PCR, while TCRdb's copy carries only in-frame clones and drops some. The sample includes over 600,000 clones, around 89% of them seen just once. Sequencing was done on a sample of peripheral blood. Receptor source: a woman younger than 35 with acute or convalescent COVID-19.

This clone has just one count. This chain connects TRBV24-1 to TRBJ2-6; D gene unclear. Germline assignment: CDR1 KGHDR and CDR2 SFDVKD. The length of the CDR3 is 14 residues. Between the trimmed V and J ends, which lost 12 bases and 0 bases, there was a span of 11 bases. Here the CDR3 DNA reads TGTGCCGTGGGCGAAGGCTCTGGGGCCAACGTCCTGACTTTC. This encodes CAVGEGSGANVLTF.

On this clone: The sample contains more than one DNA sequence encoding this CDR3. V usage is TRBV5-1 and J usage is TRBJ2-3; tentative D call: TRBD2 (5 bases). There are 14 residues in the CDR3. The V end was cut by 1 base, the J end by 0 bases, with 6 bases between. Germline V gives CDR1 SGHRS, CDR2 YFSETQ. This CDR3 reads CASSLRGSTDTQYF. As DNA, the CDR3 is TGCGCCAGCAGCTTGCGGGGAAGCACAGATACGCAGTATTTT.

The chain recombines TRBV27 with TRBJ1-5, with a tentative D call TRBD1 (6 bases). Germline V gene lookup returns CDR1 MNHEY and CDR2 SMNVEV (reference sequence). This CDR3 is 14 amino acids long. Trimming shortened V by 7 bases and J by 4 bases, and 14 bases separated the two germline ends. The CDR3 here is CASKLVQGNQPQHF. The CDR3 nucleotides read TGTGCCAGCAAGTTGGTACAGGGAAATCAGCCCCAGCATTTT.

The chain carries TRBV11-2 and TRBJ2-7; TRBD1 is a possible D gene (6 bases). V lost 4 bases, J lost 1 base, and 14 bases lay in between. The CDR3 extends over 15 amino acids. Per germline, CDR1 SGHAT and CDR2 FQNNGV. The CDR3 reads CASSSLPGHSYEQYF. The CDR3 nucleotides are TGTGCCAGCAGCTCACTCCCGGGACATTCCTACGAGCAGTACTTC.

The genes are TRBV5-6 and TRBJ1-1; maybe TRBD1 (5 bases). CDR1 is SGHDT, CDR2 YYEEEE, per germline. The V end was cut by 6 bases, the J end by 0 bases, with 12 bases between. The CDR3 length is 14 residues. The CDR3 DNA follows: TGTGCCAGCACCTCGGGGGGGATGAACACTGAAGCTTTCTTT. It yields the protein CASTSGGMNTEAFF.

DNA of the CDR3: TGTGCCAGCAGTCAGGGATACGGCTACACCTTC. Amino acids: CASSQGYGYTF. The chain links TRBV2 to TRBJ1-2; perhaps TRBD1 as D (5 bases). This CDR3 contains 11 residues. Deletions cut 5 bases from V and 8 bases from J, with 9 bases between. The germline gives CDR1 SNHLY, CDR2 FYNNEI.

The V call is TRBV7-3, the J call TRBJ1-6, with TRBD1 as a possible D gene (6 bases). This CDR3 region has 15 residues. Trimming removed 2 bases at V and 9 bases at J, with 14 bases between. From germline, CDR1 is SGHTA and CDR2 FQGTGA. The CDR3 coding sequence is TGTGCCAGCAGCTTACGAGGGGGTGAGGGTTCACCCCTCCACTTT. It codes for CASSLRGGEGSPLHF.

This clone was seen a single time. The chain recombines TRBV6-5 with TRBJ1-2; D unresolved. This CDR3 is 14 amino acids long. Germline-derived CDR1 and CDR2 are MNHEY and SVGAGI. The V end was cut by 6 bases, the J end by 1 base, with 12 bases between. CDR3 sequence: CASRRSSYNYGYTF. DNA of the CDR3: TGTGCCAGCAGGCGCTCCTCGTATAACTATGGCTACACCTTC.

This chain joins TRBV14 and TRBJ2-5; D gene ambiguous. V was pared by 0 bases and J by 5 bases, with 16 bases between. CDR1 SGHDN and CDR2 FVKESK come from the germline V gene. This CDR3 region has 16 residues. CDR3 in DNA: TGTGCCAGCAGCCAAGAGGGCTCCTACTCCCACGAGACCCAGTACTTC. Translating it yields CASSQEGSYSHETQYF.

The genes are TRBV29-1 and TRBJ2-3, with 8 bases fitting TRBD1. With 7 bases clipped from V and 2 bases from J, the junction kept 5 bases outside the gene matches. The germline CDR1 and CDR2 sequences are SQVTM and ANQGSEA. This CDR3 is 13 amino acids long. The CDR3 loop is CSAADRVTDTQYF. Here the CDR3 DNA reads TGCAGCGCCGCGGACAGGGTCACAGATACGCAGTATTTT.

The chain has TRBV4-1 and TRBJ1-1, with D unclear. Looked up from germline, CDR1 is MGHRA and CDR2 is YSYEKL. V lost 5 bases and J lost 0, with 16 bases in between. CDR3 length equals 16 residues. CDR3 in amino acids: CASSALGEGMNTEAFF. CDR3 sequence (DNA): TGCGCCAGCAGCGCCCTAGGAGAGGGCATGAACACTGAAGCTTTCTTT.

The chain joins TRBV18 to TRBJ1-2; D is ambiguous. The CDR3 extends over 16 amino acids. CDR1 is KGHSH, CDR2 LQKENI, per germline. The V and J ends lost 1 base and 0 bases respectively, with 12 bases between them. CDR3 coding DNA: TGTGCCAGCTCACCACTCCCAGATGCTGCTAACTATGGCTACACCTTC. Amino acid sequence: CASSPLPDAANYGYTF. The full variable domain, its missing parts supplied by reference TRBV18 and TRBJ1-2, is NAGVMQNPRHLVRRRGQEARLRCSPMKGHSHVYWYRQLPEEGLKFMVYLQKENIIDESGMPKERFSAEFPKEGPSILRIQQVVRGDSAAYFCASSPLPDAANYGYTFGSGTRLTVV.

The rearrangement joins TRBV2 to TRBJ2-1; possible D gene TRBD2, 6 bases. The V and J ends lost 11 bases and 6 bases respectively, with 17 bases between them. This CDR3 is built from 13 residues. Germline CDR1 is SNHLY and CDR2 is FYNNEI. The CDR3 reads CALGFLASNEQFF. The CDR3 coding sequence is TGTGCCCTAGGGTTCCTAGCGTCCAATGAGCAGTTCTTC.

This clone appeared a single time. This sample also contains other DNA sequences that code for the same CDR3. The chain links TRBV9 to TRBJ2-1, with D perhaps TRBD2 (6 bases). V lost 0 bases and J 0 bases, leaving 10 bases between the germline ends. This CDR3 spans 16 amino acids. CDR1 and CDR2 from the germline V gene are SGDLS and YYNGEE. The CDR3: CASSVGAGSSYNEQFF. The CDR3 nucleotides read TGTGCCAGCAGCGTAGGGGCGGGGAGCTCCTACAATGAGCAGTTCTTC.

The chain's CDR3 is CASSVAGRPNEILYEQYF. CDR3 DNA sequence: TGTGCCAGCAGCGTAGCAGGGCGGCCTAACGAAATTCTCTACGAGCAGTACTTC. V usage is TRBV9 and J usage is TRBJ2-7; D perhaps matches TRBD1 (5 bases). Trimming shortened V by 0 bases and J by 3 bases, and 22 bases separated the two germline ends. The germline gives CDR1 SGDLS, CDR2 YYNGEE. CDR3 size: 18 residues. The whole variable domain, remainder taken from reference TRBV9 and TRBJ2-7, is DSGVTQTPKHLITATGQRVTLRCSPRSGDLSVYWYQQSLDQGLQFLIQYYNGEERAKGNILERFSAQQFPDLHSELNLSSLELGDSALYFCASSVAGRPNEILYEQYFGPGTRLTVT.

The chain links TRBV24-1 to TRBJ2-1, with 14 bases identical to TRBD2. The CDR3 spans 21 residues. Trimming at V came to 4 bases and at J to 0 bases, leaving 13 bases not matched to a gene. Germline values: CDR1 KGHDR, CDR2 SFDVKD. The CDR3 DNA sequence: TGTGCCACCAGTGACCCTTCCGGGACTAGCGGGGGTCCCCTCTCCTACAATGAGCAGTTCTTC. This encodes CATSDPSGTSGGPLSYNEQFF.

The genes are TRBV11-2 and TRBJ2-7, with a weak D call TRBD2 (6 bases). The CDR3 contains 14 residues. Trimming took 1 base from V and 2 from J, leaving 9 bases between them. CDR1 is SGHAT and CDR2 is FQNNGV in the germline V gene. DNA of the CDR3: TGTGCCAGCAGCTTAGGGGGCGGGACCTACGAGCAGTACTTC. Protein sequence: CASSLGGGTYEQYF.

This CDR3 is CASSFEGVRRFEQYF. The CDR3, as DNA: TGTGCCAGCAGTTTTGAGGGGGTGCGGAGATTCGAGCAGTACTTC. The rearrangement links TRBV28 to TRBJ2-7; a possible D gene is TRBD1 (6 bases). The CDR3 spans 15 residues. Trimming pared 3 bases from V and 6 bases from J, leaving 18 bases between. The germline V gene has CDR1 MDHEN and CDR2 SYDVKM.

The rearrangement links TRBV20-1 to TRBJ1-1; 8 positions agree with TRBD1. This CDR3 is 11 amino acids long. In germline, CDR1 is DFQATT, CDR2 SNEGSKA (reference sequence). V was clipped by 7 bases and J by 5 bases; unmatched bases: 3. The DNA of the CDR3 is TGCAGTGTACACAGGGGGACTGAAGCTTTCTTT. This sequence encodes CSVHRGTEAFF.

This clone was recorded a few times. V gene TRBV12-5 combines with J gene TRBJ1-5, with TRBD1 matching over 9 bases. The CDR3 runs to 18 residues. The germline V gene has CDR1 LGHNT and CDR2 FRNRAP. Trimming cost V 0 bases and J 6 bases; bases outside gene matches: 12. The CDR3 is CASGLVLGQGLVGQPQHF. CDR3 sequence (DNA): TGTGCTAGTGGTTTGGTATTGGGACAGGGACTAGTTGGTCAGCCCCAGCATTTT.

The CDR3 here is CASSSSSGANVLTF. CDR3 coding DNA: TGCGCCAGCAGCTCTAGCTCTGGGGCCAACGTCCTGACTTTC. V is TRBV5-1 and J is TRBJ2-6, with D unresolved. The V end was cut by 3 bases, the J end by 0 bases, with 4 bases between. Germline CDR1 SGHRS, CDR2 YFSETQ. This CDR3 comprises 14 residues.

The CDR3 nucleotides are TGTGCCAGCAGTTATACAGTTGAAGCTTTCTTT. This gives the protein CASSYTVEAFF. This rearrangement joins TRBV12-3 or TRBV12-4 to TRBJ1-1; D uncertain. With 4 bases removed from V and 7 bases from J, the gap between germline ends came to 7 bases. This CDR3 is 11 amino acids long.